The entry that follows covers one TCR beta chain sequence. The antigen is not known. The source of the sample is a study of T cells expressing NK-cell markers. Regarding the study as a whole: In roughly six donors, dominant NKG2C+ clonotypes were about 1.0-7.5% of CD8+ T cells. Where several donors were concerned, these clonotypes also led the CD3+CD56-NKG2C+ fraction. Uncertainty persisted over the HCMV specificity of expanded NKG2C+ T cell clones.

With UMIs, 5'RACE template switching was used to make TCR beta cDNA. Reprocessing the 5' RACE reads, TCRdb reports a single entry for every CDR3 protein and omits DNA. This sample's table reports a few hundred thousand distinct CDR3 sequences. The CDR3 totals 11 residues. Per the germline V gene, CDR1 is MDHEN and CDR2 is SYDVKM. Sequenced material: blood T cells: a sorted CD56 or NKG2C T cell subset, CD4+ or CD8+ T cells, or bulk PBMC T cells (not recorded which). The source of this sequence is a man between 18 and 69 years old in good health. The V gene is TRBV28, the J gene TRBJ2-1. This chain's CDR3 is CASSSDKEQFF.